Sequencing of this T cell receptor (delta chain) was carried out in a study of delta chain sequences of gamma delta T cells (dated by TCRdb to about 2017). This clone was seen a handful of times. The antigen this receptor binds is unknown. Qualities for individual bases were not recorded, and no much larger clone is one base off. The library was produced with 5' RACE. Instrument used: Illumina MiSeq. TCRdb called clones from the public reads with CATT, and repeated DNA sequences were later combined into one row. The sample table contains thousands of delta-chain clones; only one count was recorded for 25% to 35% of them. The top ten hold around 17% of the sample. This sequence was found in a human donor in good health. Sequenced input: either unsorted cells or a sorted T cell fraction (not recorded which).

This receptor has the CDR3 CACDSLLGDTPRDTRQMFF. The base sequence is TGTGCCTGTGACTCCCTACTGGGGGATACGCCCAGGGACACCCGACAGATGTTTTTC. The V and J segments used are TRDV2 and TRDJ3, with TRDD3 matching 13 junction bases. From the cysteine up to the phenylalanine, the CDR3 has a length of 19 residues. The DNA shown is the 57-base CDR3, in frame from base 1. From the germline V gene, CDR1 is GEAIGNYY and CDR2 is EKD. Germline trimming: 3 bases from V, 5 bases from J; junction bases outside gene matches: 9.